These 9 T cell receptor beta chains originate from one sample sequenced in a study of OX40 agonist ivuxolimab in advanced cancers. Generated by immunoSEQ multiplex PCR, the TCRdb table keeps only in-frame clones and is missing some. The sample contains about 75,000 clones, approximately 81% of which appear only once. The source was CD4+ or CD8+ T cells sorted from blood, collected in a trial of the OX40 agonist ivuxolimab. These receptors were obtained from an adult with an advanced solid tumor such as melanoma, head and neck, liver or kidney cancer.

This chain links TRBV5-8 with TRBJ1-5, with unresolved D. V was cut by 6 bases and J by 1 base, with 17 bases left in between. The CDR3 runs to 16 residues. CDR1 and CDR2 from the germline V gene are SGHTS and YDEGEE. The CDR3: CASNQALPPSNQPQHF. The CDR3 nucleotides read TGTGCCAGCAACCAGGCCCTCCCTCCCAGCAATCAGCCCCAGCATTTT.

This clone has only one observation. The CDR3 DNA sequence: TGTGCCAGTAGTATACACAGGGAGTCCGAGCAGTACTTC. It yields the protein CASSIHRESEQYF. This chain links TRBV19 with TRBJ2-7; TRBD1 might be the D (6 bases). V lost 2 bases and J lost 6, with 11 bases in between. This CDR3 has 13 residues. In germline, CDR1 is LNHDA, CDR2 SQIVND (reference sequence).

V gene TRBV6-1 combines with J gene TRBJ2-5, with a possible D match to TRBD2 (6 bases). The better agreement between TRBJ2-7 and the DNA end casts doubt on the J call. The length of the CDR3 is 13 residues. From germline, CDR1 is MNHNS and CDR2 SASEGT. Here the CDR3 DNA reads TGTGCCAGCAGTTTTAGCGGAACCTACGAGCAGTACTTC. Its translation is CASSFSGTYEQYF.

The chain recombines TRBV28 with TRBJ2-1; unclear D gene. Per germline, CDR1 MDHEN and CDR2 SYDVKM. V lost 4 bases, J lost 10 bases, and 8 bases lay in between. CDR3 length: 11 residues. The CDR3 is CASSSPREQFF. The CDR3 DNA reads as TGTGCCAGCAGTTCCCCCCGGGAGCAGTTCTTC.

This chain links TRBV6-5 with TRBJ1-5; no clear D. The length of the CDR3 is 12 residues. V was clipped by 4 bases and J by 4 bases, with 5 bases between them. CDR1 and CDR2 from the germline V gene are MNHEY and SVGAGI. The CDR3 DNA reads TGTGCCAGCAGTTCCCTTAATCAGCCCCAGCATTTT. Its translation: CASSSLNQPQHF.

The chain has TRBV29-1 and TRBJ2-7, with 10 bases aligning to TRBD2. V gave up 2 bases and J gave up 2 bases; unmatched junction bases: 6. Per the germline V gene, CDR1 is SQVTM and CDR2 is ANQGSEA. This CDR3 is 15 amino acids long. The CDR3 here is CSVEFQLAGTYEQYF. CDR3 coding DNA: TGCAGCGTTGAATTTCAACTAGCGGGAACCTACGAGCAGTACTTC.

This sequence joins TRBV4-2 and TRBJ2-7; TRBD2 is a possible D gene (6 bases). V lost 1 base, J lost 2 bases, and 6 bases lay in between. The CDR3 is made up of 13 amino acids. From germline, CDR1 is LGHNA and CDR2 YNFKEQ. CDR3 sequence reads: CASSQGLAYEQYF. The CDR3 nucleotides are TGTGCCAGCAGCCAAGGACTAGCCTACGAGCAGTACTTC.

The DNA for the CDR3 is TGTGCCAGCAGTGCCTTAGCGGTCTTCAATGAGCAGTTCTTC. Its protein is CASSALAVFNEQFF. This chain connects TRBV6-1 to TRBJ2-1; maybe TRBD2 (6 bases). The CDR3 contains 14 residues. Germline loops: CDR1 MNHNS, CDR2 SASEGT. With 4 bases removed from V and 6 bases from J, the gap between germline ends came to 13 bases.

The V call is TRBV6-6, the J call TRBJ1-5; TRBD1 aligns across 10 bases. In germline, CDR1 is MNHNY, CDR2 SVGAGI (reference sequence). V was clipped by 2 bases and J by 5 bases; unmatched bases: 0. The CDR3 runs to 14 residues. The CDR3 reads CASSYGTGDQPQHF. CDR3 sequence (DNA): TGTGCCAGCAGTTACGGGACAGGGGATCAGCCCCAGCATTTT.